These 24 T cell receptor beta chains were sequenced from one sample in a study of cytomegalovirus exposure and HLA in healthy donors. Primers for the PCR totalled 60 Vbeta and 13 Jbeta. Profiling relied on immunoSEQ multiplex PCR, and the TCRdb table lists in-frame clones only, not all of them. This sample yields about 83,000 clones, of which roughly 79% are seen a single time; approximately 1.9% belongs to the top ten. The sequenced material came from PBMCs. The receptor source for this set is a woman aged 30 to 39 in good health and CMV-seronegative.

This sequence joins TRBV10-2 and TRBJ2-5, with D uncertain. Germline V gene data show CDR1 as WSHSY and CDR2 as SAAADI. With 0 bases removed from V and 3 bases from J, the gap between germline ends came to 17 bases. This CDR3 comprises 17 residues. The CDR3: CASSESTWFPWEETQYF. In DNA, the CDR3 is TGCGCCAGCAGTGAGTCGACTTGGTTTCCGTGGGAAGAGACCCAGTACTTC.

The chain links TRBV6-5 to TRBJ1-1; no firm D call. This CDR3 has 13 residues. CDR1 is MNHEY, CDR2 SVGAGI, per germline. Between the trimmed V and J ends, which lost 5 bases and 4 bases, there was a span of 11 bases. CDR3 DNA sequence: TGTGCCAGCAGTGAACAAGAAACCACTGAAGCTTTCTTT. This sequence encodes CASSEQETTEAFF.

The chain recombines TRBV4-1 with TRBJ2-4, with 9 bases lining up with TRBD2. Looked up from germline, CDR1 is MGHRA and CDR2 is YSYEKL. V dropped 6 bases and J dropped 1; count of bases not matched to a gene: 10. CDR3 length equals 17 residues. The CDR3 DNA reads as TGCGCCAGCAGGAGGGATAGCGGGAGTGAGGCCAAAAACATTCAGTACTTC. It codes for CASRRDSGSEAKNIQYF.

The rearrangement joins TRBV27 to TRBJ2-7, with D possibly being TRBD1 (8 bases). The CDR3 totals 14 residues. The germline gives CDR1 MNHEY, CDR2 SMNVEV (reference sequence). V was pared by 8 bases and J by 3 bases, with 17 bases between. CDR3 sequence (DNA): TGTGCCAGCTCAAGCGGGACAGGAGGCTACGAGCAGTACTTC. Residues: CASSSGTGGYEQYF.

The chain links TRBV28 to TRBJ2-1; possibly TRBD2 for D (6 bases). The CDR3 is made up of 11 amino acids. Trimming took 5 bases from V and 9 from J, leaving 8 bases between them. Germline values: CDR1 MDHEN, CDR2 SYDVKM. Here the CDR3 reads CASSRGGEQFF. As DNA, the CDR3 is TGTGCCAGCAGTCGGGGAGGTGAGCAGTTCTTC. Together with reference TRBV28 and TRBJ2-1, the CDR3 gives the full variable domain: DVKVTQSSRYLVKRTGEKVFLECVQDMDHENMFWYRQDPGLGLRLIYFSYDVKMKEKGDIPEGYSVSREKKERFSLILESASTNQTSMYLCASSRGGEQFFGPGTRLTVL.

The rearrangement uses TRBV5-1 and TRBJ2-7, with 8 bases lining up with TRBD1. Germline-derived CDR1 and CDR2 are SGHRS and YFSETQ. This CDR3 region has 14 residues. V lost 3 bases and J lost 4; bases outside the gene matches: 6. CDR3 in DNA: TGCGCCAGCAGCTCCCGGGACAGGATATACGAGCAGTACTTC. Translating gives CASSSRDRIYEQYF.

J is TRBJ1-3 and V is TRBV7-3; D unresolved. Germline V gives CDR1 SGHTA, CDR2 FQGTGA. The V end lost 5 bases, the J end lost 0 bases, and 11 bases lay between the germline ends. This CDR3 region has 15 residues. The CDR3 region has the DNA TGTGCCAGCAGCCCAACCCCGAGCTCTGGAAACACCATATATTTT. Translation gives CASSPTPSSGNTIYF.

The chain combines TRBV5-1 with TRBJ2-5; D unclear. The germline CDR1 and CDR2 sequences are SGHRS and YFSETQ. The CDR3 is 15 residues long. V was shortened by 0 bases and J by 2 bases, with 11 bases between the two germline ends. CDR3 sequence reads: CASSLVIQSQETQYF. CDR3 nucleotide sequence: TGCGCCAGCAGCTTGGTTATACAGTCACAAGAGACCCAGTACTTC.

The gene calls are TRBV28 and TRBJ1-4; TRBD1 is a possible D gene (6 bases). Between the trimmed V and J ends, which lost 7 bases and 10 bases, there was a span of 19 bases. CDR1 is MDHEN, CDR2 SYDVKM, per germline. The CDR3 is made up of 14 amino acids. CDR3 DNA: TGTGCCAGCACCTCCGGGGGGGCGGACGGAAAACTGTTTTTT. Translating gives CASTSGGADGKLFF. Together with reference TRBV28 and TRBJ1-4, the CDR3 gives the full variable domain: DVKVTQSSRYLVKRTGEKVFLECVQDMDHENMFWYRQDPGLGLRLIYFSYDVKMKEKGDIPEGYSVSREKKERFSLILESASTNQTSMYLCASTSGGADGKLFFGSGTQLSVL.

The rearrangement links TRBV10-1 to TRBJ2-7, with 9 bases aligning to TRBD2. Germline V gene sequence: CDR1 WNHNN, CDR2 SYGVQD (reference sequence). CDR3 length: 17 amino acids. V shed 4 bases and J 6 bases; nucleotides not matched to a gene: 16. The chain's CDR3 is CASSVPHPSGEWSEQYF. The CDR3 coding sequence is TGCGCCAGCAGTGTCCCACACCCTAGCGGGGAGTGGTCCGAGCAGTACTTC.

The chain carries TRBV5-1 and TRBJ2-7, with D perhaps matching TRBD2 (6 bases). CDR3 length: 14 amino acids. Trimming left V 1 base short and J 2 bases short, with 10 bases between. CDR1 is SGHRS, CDR2 YFSETQ, per germline. The CDR3 DNA reads TGCGCCAGCAGCTTGCGGGGGTCTACCTACGAGCAGTACTTC. Encoded protein: CASSLRGSTYEQYF.

This clone was observed a single time. The V and J genes are TRBV14 and TRBJ1-2; the D gene is possibly TRBD1 (5 bases). CDR3 length: 17 amino acids. The germline gives CDR1 SGHDN, CDR2 FVKESK. The germline V and J ends were trimmed by 0 bases and 6 bases, with 20 bases remaining between them. The CDR3 DNA sequence: TGTGCCAGCAGCCAAGAAGGGGATATTTACTTACAGAATGGCTACACCTTC. Its translation is CASSQEGDIYLQNGYTF.

The chain carries TRBV14 and TRBJ2-5; D is uncertain. Germline V gene sequence: CDR1 SGHDN, CDR2 FVKESK. V lost 3 bases and J 5 bases, leaving 16 bases between the germline ends. The CDR3 is 15 amino acids. CDR3 in amino acids: CASSQRLVTPETQYF. CDR3 coding DNA: TGTGCCAGCAGCCAGCGGCTAGTGACGCCCGAGACCCAGTACTTC.

This chain uses TRBV29-1 with TRBJ2-7; maybe TRBD1 (6 bases). This CDR3 comprises 12 residues. Trimming removed 7 bases from V and 5 bases from J, with 15 bases in between. Germline V lookup: CDR1 SQVTM, CDR2 ANQGSEA. The CDR3 protein is CSGAQGNHEQYF. The CDR3, as DNA: TGCAGCGGGGCCCAGGGGAACCACGAGCAGTACTTC.

The chain carries TRBV7-3 and TRBJ2-1; 10 bases are shared with TRBD1. CDR1 and CDR2 from the germline V gene are SGHTA and FQGTGA. The CDR3 length is 16 residues. J was trimmed by 2 bases and V by 2 bases; bases with no gene match: 3. The CDR3 spells CASSLGQGVTYNEQFF. The DNA of the CDR3 is TGTGCCAGCAGCTTAGGACAGGGGGTTACCTACAATGAGCAGTTCTTC.

The chain employs TRBV6-1 and TRBJ1-3; D gene ambiguous. With 8 bases removed from V and 3 bases from J, the gap between germline ends came to 14 bases. In germline, CDR1 is MNHNS, CDR2 SASEGT. CDR3 length: 14 residues. For the CDR3, the DNA is TGTGCCAGCTCCCCGGAGACTTATGGAAACACCATATATTTT. Amino acids: CASSPETYGNTIYF.

This clone was detected once. V gene TRBV25-1 combines with J gene TRBJ1-6; 8 bases align to TRBD1. Per the germline V gene, CDR1 is MGHDK and CDR2 is SYGVNS. With V trimmed by 3 bases and J by 3 bases, 1 base remained unmatched. CDR3 length: 15 amino acids. The CDR3 DNA reads as TGTGCCAGCAGTGATGGGACAGGCTATAATTCACCCCTCCACTTT. Translating it yields CASSDGTGYNSPLHF.

The CDR3 DNA is TGCGCCAGCAGCTTGGTTTTAAGACAGGGAAACACCGGGGAGCTGTTTTTT. As protein: CASSLVLRQGNTGELFF. This sequence joins TRBV5-1 and TRBJ2-2; 7 nucleotides agree with TRBD1. CDR1 and CDR2 from the germline V gene are SGHRS and YFSETQ. The CDR3 loop spans 17 amino acids. V lost 0 bases, J lost 2 bases, and 7 bases stayed unmatched.

About this clone itself: The junction shows a germline mismatch at one end, possibly a read error. The J gene is TRBJ2-1, the V gene TRBV7-7; maybe TRBD1 (6 bases). Germline V gives CDR1 SSHAT, CDR2 FNYEAQ (reference sequence). The CDR3 runs 13 residues. CDR3 nucleotide sequence: TGTGCTAGCAGCTTAAACAGGGTGAATGAGCAGTTCTTC. Residues: CASSLNRVNEQFF.

The chain employs TRBV7-9 and TRBJ1-2; 7 positions agree with TRBD1. CDR3 size: 15 residues. V trimming: 4 bases; J trimming: 6 bases; junction bases outside the gene matches: 11. CDR1 and CDR2 (germline): SEHNR, FQNEAQ (reference sequence). CDR3 in amino acids: CASSSLTGKVDGYTF. The DNA for the CDR3 is TGTGCCAGCAGCTCACTGACAGGGAAGGTTGATGGCTACACCTTC.

The V call is TRBV5-6, the J call TRBJ2-3, with a weak D call TRBD2 (7 bases). The length of the CDR3 is 16 residues. Germline V gives CDR1 SGHDT, CDR2 YYEEEE. Trimming removed 3 bases from V and 6 bases from J, with 20 bases in between. The CDR3 DNA is TGTGCCAGCAGCTGGGGGCAGGGGAGGGCGACGGATACGCAGTATTTT. It codes for CASSWGQGRATDTQYF.

The rearrangement joins TRBV2 to TRBJ2-3, with TRBD2 identical over 10 bases. There are 17 residues in the CDR3. V was clipped by 3 bases and J by 3 bases; unmatched bases: 9. Germline lookup yields CDR1 SNHLY and CDR2 FYNNEI. This CDR3 is CASSEGLAGAKTDTQYF. The DNA of the CDR3 is TGTGCCAGCAGTGAGGGGCTAGCGGGAGCGAAGACAGATACGCAGTATTTT.

The rearrangement joins TRBV29-1 to TRBJ2-3; maybe TRBD1 (6 bases). Germline CDR1 reads SQVTM; CDR2 reads ANQGSEA. Trimming left V 6 bases short and J 3 bases short, with 10 bases between. The CDR3 sequence is 12 residues long. CDR3 protein: CSVDTGTDTQYF. CDR3 DNA: TGCAGCGTCGATACAGGGACAGATACGCAGTATTTT.

Only a few counts were recorded for this clone. The rearrangement links TRBV11-1 to TRBJ1-5, with D possibly being TRBD1 (5 bases). Germline CDR1 and CDR2: SGHAT and FQDESV (reference sequence). The CDR3 totals 13 residues. The V end was cut by 3 bases, the J end by 4 bases, with 7 bases between. Here the CDR3 DNA reads TGTGCCAGCAGCTTGGGACTGAATCAGCCCCAGCATTTT. The encoded protein is CASSLGLNQPQHF.